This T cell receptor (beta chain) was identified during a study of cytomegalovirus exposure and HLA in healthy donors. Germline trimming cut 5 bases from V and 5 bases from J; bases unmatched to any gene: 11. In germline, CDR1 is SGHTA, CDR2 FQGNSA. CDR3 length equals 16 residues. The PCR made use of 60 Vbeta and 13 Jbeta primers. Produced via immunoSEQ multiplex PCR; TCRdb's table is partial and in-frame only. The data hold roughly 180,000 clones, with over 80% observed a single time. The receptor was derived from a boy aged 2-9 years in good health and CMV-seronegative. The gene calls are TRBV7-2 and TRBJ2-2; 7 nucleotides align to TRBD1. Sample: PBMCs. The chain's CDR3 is CASSLTGKRITGELFF. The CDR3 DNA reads TGTGCCAGCAGCCTGACAGGGAAGAGAATAACCGGGGAGCTGTTTTTT. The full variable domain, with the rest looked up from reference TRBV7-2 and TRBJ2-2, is GAGVSQSPSNKVTEKGKDVELRCDPISGHTALYWYRQSLGQGLEFLIYFQGNSAPDKSGLPSDRFSAERTGGSVSTLTIQRTQQEDSAVYLCASSLTGKRITGELFFGEGSRLTVL.